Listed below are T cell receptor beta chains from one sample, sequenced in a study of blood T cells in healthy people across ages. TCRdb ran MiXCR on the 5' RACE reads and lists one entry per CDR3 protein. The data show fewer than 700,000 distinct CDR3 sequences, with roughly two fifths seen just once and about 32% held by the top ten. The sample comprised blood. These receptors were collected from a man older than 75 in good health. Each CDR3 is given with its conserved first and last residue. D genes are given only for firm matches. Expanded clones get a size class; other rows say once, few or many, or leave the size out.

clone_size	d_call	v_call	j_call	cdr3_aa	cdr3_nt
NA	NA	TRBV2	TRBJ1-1	CASSGSLGTEAFF	TGTGCCAGCAGTGGGTCCTTGGGGACTGAAGCTTTCTTT
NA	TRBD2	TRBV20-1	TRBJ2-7	CSASTGTTLYEQYF	TGCAGTGCTAGTACCGGGACTACACTCTACGAGCAGTACTTC
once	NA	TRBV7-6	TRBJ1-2	CASASAANYGYTF	TGTGCCAGCGCGTCGGCGGCGAACTATGGCTACACCTTC
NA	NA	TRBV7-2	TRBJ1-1	CASSDSGGTEAFF	TGTGCCAGCAGCGACTCTGGGGGCACTGAAGCTTTCTTT
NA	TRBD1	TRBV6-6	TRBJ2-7	CASSTRDSYEQYF	TGTGCCAGCAGCACCCGGGACAGCTACGAGCAGTACTTC
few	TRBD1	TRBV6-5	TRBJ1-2	CASSYSRQGVSGYTF	TGTGCCAGCAGTTACTCGCGACAGGGGGTGTCTGGCTACACCTTC
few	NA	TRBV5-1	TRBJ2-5	CASSLDGGPAQYF	TGCGCCAGCAGCTTGGACGGGGGGCCAGCACAGTACTTC
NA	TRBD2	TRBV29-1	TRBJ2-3	CSVERLGGADTQYF	TGCAGCGTTGAACGCTTGGGGGGGGCAGATACGCAGTATTTT
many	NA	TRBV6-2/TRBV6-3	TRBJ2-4	CASSSANIQYF	TGTGCCAGCAGTTCGGCAAACATTCAGTACTTC
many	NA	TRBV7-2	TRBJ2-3	CASSPPIAADTQYF	TGTGCCAGCAGCCCCCCCATCGCGGCGGATACGCAGTATTTT
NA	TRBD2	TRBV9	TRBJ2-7	CASSVGSSGNYEQYF	TGTGCCAGCAGCGTAGGGTCTAGCGGGAACTACGAGCAGTACTTC
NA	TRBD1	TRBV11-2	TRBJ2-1	CASSLRTGGSSSYNEQFF	TGTGCCAGCAGCTTGAGGACAGGGGGTTCAAGCTCCTACAATGAGCAGTTCTTC
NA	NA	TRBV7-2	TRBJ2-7	CASRKQLEYNEQYF	TGTGCCAGCAGGAAACAACTGGAGTACAATGAGCAGTACTTC
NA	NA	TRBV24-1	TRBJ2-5	CATSDGRGGAETQYF	TGTGCCACCAGTGATGGCCGTGGAGGAGCGGAGACCCAGTACTTC
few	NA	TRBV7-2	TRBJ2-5	CASSFIRGEGQETQYF	TGTGCCAGCAGCTTCATTCGGGGAGAGGGGCAAGAGACCCAGTACTTC
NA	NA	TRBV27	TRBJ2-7	CASSFTPGRSSYNEQYF	TGTGCCAGCAGTTTTACCCCTGGCAGGAGCTCCTACAATGAGCAGTACTTC
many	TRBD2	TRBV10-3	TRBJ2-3	CAISEAGSTDTQYF	TGTGCCATCAGTGAAGCGGGAAGCACAGATACGCAGTATTTT
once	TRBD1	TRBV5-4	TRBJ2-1	CASSLGTGTGKIF	TGTGCCAGCAGCTTGGGTACCGGGACAGGAAAAATCTTC
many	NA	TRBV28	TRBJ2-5	CASSLGSRRSSRQYF	TGTGCCAGCAGTTTGGGATCCAGGAGGAGTTCAAGGCAGTACTTC
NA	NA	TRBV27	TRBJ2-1	CASSLSFFRTQAQFF	TGTGCCAGCAGTTTATCGTTTTTCCGGACACAGGCGCAGTTCTTC
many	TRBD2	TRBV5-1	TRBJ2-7	CASSLEPSGSYEQYF	TGCGCCAGCAGCTTGGAGCCTAGCGGGAGCTACGAGCAGTACTTC
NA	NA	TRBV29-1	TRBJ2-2	CSVRRTNTGELFF	TGCAGCGTTCGACGTACAAACACCGGGGAGCTGTTTTTT
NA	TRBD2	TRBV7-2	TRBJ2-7	CASALTGTSGYEQYF	TGTGCCAGCGCCTTGACCGGGACTAGCGGCTACGAGCAGTACTTC
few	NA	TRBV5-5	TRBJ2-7	CASSVPRGNEQYF	TGTGCCAGCAGCGTTCCCAGGGGAAACGAGCAGTACTTC
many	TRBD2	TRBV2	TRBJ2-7	CASTTGLGEGNEQYF	TGTGCCAGCACCACCGGGCTAGGGGAGGGTAACGAGCAGTACTTC
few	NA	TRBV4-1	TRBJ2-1	CASSQEVINEQFF	TGTGCCAGCAGCCAAGAAGTAATCAATGAGCAGTTCTTC